This entry lists 16 T cell receptor beta chains sequenced from one sample in a study of neurological immune-mediated disorders. TCRdb recomputed calls from the 5' RACE reads with MiXCR, one row per CDR3 protein. The top ten hold roughly 21% of the sample, which has approximately 23,000 distinct CDR3 sequences, more than 9% seen once. Sequenced input: PBMCs. The origin of the receptors is a woman in her fifties or sixties with HTLV-1-associated myelopathy (HAM/TSP).

This clonotype was observed many times. The chain has TRBV20-1 and TRBJ2-7; 7 bases fit TRBD2. The germline CDR1 and CDR2 sequences are DFQATT and SNEGSKA (reference sequence). The CDR3 extends over 13 amino acids. V gave up 1 base and J gave up 5 bases; unmatched junction bases: 5. DNA for the CDR3: TGCAGTGCTAGAGTACGGGGGGAGAACGAGCAGTACTTC. Protein product: CSARVRGENEQYF.

This clonotype was seen many times. The chain uses TRBV7-9 and TRBJ1-3; D ambiguous. The V end was cut by 2 bases, the J end by 1 base, with 12 bases between. The germline gives CDR1 SEHNR, CDR2 FQNEAQ (reference sequence). This CDR3 region has 16 residues. CDR3 sequence: CASSLSTASSGNTIYF. The CDR3 region has the DNA TGTGCCAGCAGCTTAAGCACCGCCAGTTCTGGAAACACCATATATTTT.

This clonotype occurred many times. V and J are TRBV3-1 and TRBJ1-6; D not certain. This CDR3 has 16 amino acids. The germline gives CDR1 LGHDT, CDR2 YNNKEL (reference sequence). V was cut by 4 bases and J by 12 bases, with 22 bases left in between. The CDR3 nucleotides read TGTGCCAGCAGCCCTACGTCGTCCCTCGGCAGATTACCCCTCCACTTT. This sequence encodes CASSPTSSLGRLPLHF.

The V and J genes are TRBV30 and TRBJ1-3; D remains unclear. The V gene lost 7 bases and the J gene lost 4 bases, with 17 bases spanning the gap. The V gene's germline CDR1 is GTSNPN and CDR2 SVGIG (reference sequence). This CDR3 has 14 amino acids. CDR3 sequence (DNA): TGTGCCTCGACCTCTCTTCGTCAGGGAAACACCATATATTTT. Its protein is CASTSLRQGNTIYF.

This clonotype came up many times. The chain combines TRBV7-9 with TRBJ1-2; possibly TRBD1 for D (5 bases). The CDR3 sequence is 14 residues long. V gave up 2 bases and J gave up 8 bases, with 15 bases separating them. CDR1 SEHNR and CDR2 FQNEAQ come from the germline V gene (reference sequence). CDR3 loop: CASSLFAGTQGYTF. The CDR3 nucleotides read TGTGCCAGCAGCTTATTTGCAGGGACCCAGGGCTACACCTTC.

Ten or more counts support this clonotype. The V and J genes are TRBV20-1 and TRBJ1-2; 7 bases line up with TRBD1. Germline V gene data show CDR1 as DFQATT and CDR2 as SNEGSKA (reference sequence). The CDR3 length is 13 residues. The junction had 6 bases not matched to a gene; V was cut back by 0 bases and J by 8 bases. The CDR3 coding sequence is TGCAGTGCTAGAGATCGGGACAGTATGGGCTACACCTTC. The encoded protein is CSARDRDSMGYTF.

This clonotype was observed a single time. Germline is not matched at one junction end, which may reflect a read error. The chain links TRBV15 to TRBJ2-5, with 7 nucleotides matching TRBD2. Germline V gene data show CDR1 as LNHNV and CDR2 as YYDKDF (reference sequence). CDR3 size: 14 residues. The CDR3 DNA sequence: TGTTCCACCAGCATAAGCGGGGCCCAAGAGACCCAGTACTTC. It codes for CSTSISGAQETQYF.

With respect to this clonotype: Possible read error: a much larger clone is one base away. The rearrangement links TRBV7-9 to TRBJ2-1; D not certain. Trimming cost V 1 base and J 7 bases, with 17 bases left between them. The CDR3 contains 16 residues. Germline V gene lookup returns CDR1 SEHNR and CDR2 FQNEAQ (reference sequence). The CDR3 nucleotides read TGTGCCAGCAGCTTAGTTGGCACAGTTGCAACGAATGAGCAGTTCTTC. Translation: CASSLVGTVATNEQFF.

This clonotype was picked up many times. This chain joins TRBV5-1 and TRBJ1-1; D might be TRBD1 (5 bases). Looked up from germline, CDR1 is SGHRS and CDR2 is YFSETQ. With 4 bases removed from V and 7 bases from J, the gap between germline ends came to 17 bases. This CDR3 region has 14 residues. CDR3 region: CASSGGGEKGEAFF. CDR3 coding DNA: TGCGCCAGCAGCGGCGGGGGGGAAAAGGGTGAAGCTTTCTTT.

This clonotype was observed many times. The V gene is TRBV14, the J gene TRBJ2-2, with D hard to call. The CDR3 runs to 16 residues. V was pared by 0 bases and J by 3 bases, with 11 bases between. CDR1 and CDR2 (germline): SGHDN, FVKESK. The CDR3 DNA is TGTGCCAGCAGCCAAGAATGGGGAATCGACACCGGGGAGCTGTTTTTT. Protein: CASSQEWGIDTGELFF.

This clonotype was seen at least ten times. The chain couples TRBV2 to TRBJ2-3, with D perhaps assigned TRBD1 or TRBD2 (6 bases each). The CDR3 sequence is 15 residues long. CDR1 and CDR2 (germline): SNHLY, FYNNEI. V was pared by 6 bases and J by 5 bases, with 18 bases between. CDR3 loop: CASRPEGGFGDTQYF. The CDR3, as DNA: TGTGCCAGCAGACCTGAGGGGGGATTCGGAGATACGCAGTATTTT.

This clonotype was counted ten times or more. The chain links TRBV4-2 to TRBJ2-1; 10 bases line up with TRBD2. The CDR3 loop spans 17 amino acids. Germline CDR1 LGHNA, CDR2 YNFKEQ. J lost 8 bases, V lost 0 bases, and 10 bases had no gene match. CDR3 loop: CASSQETSGGGYDEQFF. The CDR3 region has the DNA TGTGCCAGCAGCCAAGAAACGAGCGGGGGGGGATACGATGAGCAGTTCTTC.

There are many counts of this clonotype. The chain carries TRBV18 and TRBJ1-1, with D perhaps TRBD1 (5 bases). Trimming left V 2 bases short and J 5 bases short, with 21 bases between. The germline gives CDR1 KGHSH, CDR2 LQKENI. The CDR3 runs 17 residues. The CDR3 DNA sequence: TGTGCCAGCTCACCATTTAGGGACGGATTTCAAAGGACTGAAGCTTTCTTT. It codes for CASSPFRDGFQRTEAFF. The whole variable domain, filled in from reference TRBV18 and TRBJ1-1, reads NAGVMQNPRHLVRRRGQEARLRCSPMKGHSHVYWYRQLPEEGLKFMVYLQKENIIDESGMPKERFSAEFPKEGPSILRIQQVVRGDSAAYFCASSPFRDGFQRTEAFFGQGTRLTVV.

This clonotype was seen repeatedly, ten times or more. The chain recombines TRBV5-6 with TRBJ2-1; tentatively, D is TRBD2 (6 bases). This CDR3 spans 17 amino acids. The germline CDR1 and CDR2 sequences are SGHDT and YYEEEE. Trimming shortened V by 3 bases and J by 2 bases, and 18 bases separated the two germline ends. This chain's CDR3 is CASSSLQGGLTYNEQFF. The DNA of the CDR3 is TGTGCCAGCAGCTCGCTGCAGGGAGGTTTAACCTACAATGAGCAGTTCTTC.

As to this clonotype: A read error is possible here, since a much larger clone lies one base away. This rearrangement joins TRBV11-2 to TRBJ2-7; TRBD1 or TRBD2 may be the D gene (5 bases each). Trimming removed 2 bases from V and 1 base from J, with 6 bases in between. CDR1 is SGHAT, CDR2 FQNNGV, per germline. The CDR3 consists of 13 residues. The chain's CDR3 is CASSLWGSYEQYF. The CDR3 nucleotides read TGTGCCAGCAGCTTATGGGGGTCCTACGAGCAGTACTTC. The full variable domain, with the rest looked up from reference TRBV11-2 and TRBJ2-7, is EAGVAQSPRYKIIEKRQSVAFWCNPISGHATLYWYQQILGQGPKLLIQFQNNGVVDDSQLPKDRFSAERLKGVDSTLKIQPAKLEDSAVYLCASSLWGSYEQYFGPGTRLTVT.

This chain connects TRBV20-1 to TRBJ2-7; 12 positions match TRBD2. This CDR3 contains 15 residues. J lost 2 bases, V lost 4 bases, and 6 bases had no gene match. CDR1 DFQATT and CDR2 SNEGSKA come from the germline V gene (reference sequence). CDR3 loop: CSATSSGRAPYEQYF. For the CDR3, the DNA is TGCAGTGCTACCTCTAGCGGGAGGGCCCCCTACGAGCAGTACTTC.